These T cell receptor beta chains were read from a single sample in a study of T cell responses to AZD1222 COVID-19 vaccine. Profiling relied on immunoSEQ multiplex PCR, and the TCRdb table lists in-frame clones only, not all of them. The table records around 94,000 clones, 85% to 90% of them present only once. Source: peripheral blood, taken on day 0 of AZD1222 vaccination. Receptors originate from an adult in good health. Each CDR3 is given with its conserved first and last residue. A D gene is named only where the DNA matches it firmly. Clone size appears in some rows only: once, few, many, or a class for an expanded clone.

clone_size: -
v_call: TRBV28
d_call: -
j_call: TRBJ1-6
cdr3_aa: CASSTEGNSPLHF
cdr3_nt: TGTGCCAGCAGCACAGAGGGTAATTCACCCCTCCACTTT

clone_size: -
v_call: TRBV19
d_call: TRBD1
j_call: TRBJ1-4
cdr3_aa: CASSRDRGPEGEKLFF
cdr3_nt: TGTGCCAGTAGTAGAGACAGGGGGCCTGAAGGTGAAAAACTGTTTTTT

clone_size: -
v_call: TRBV5-4
d_call: -
j_call: TRBJ2-5
cdr3_aa: CASSHRASLETQYF
cdr3_nt: TGTGCCAGCTCGCACCGGGCTTCCTTAGAGACCCAGTACTTC

clone_size: -
v_call: TRBV29-1
d_call: -
j_call: TRBJ2-5
cdr3_aa: CSVELDPQETQYF
cdr3_nt: TGCAGCGTTGAGCTAGACCCTCAAGAGACCCAGTACTTC

clone_size: -
v_call: TRBV7-8
d_call: -
j_call: TRBJ1-1
cdr3_aa: CALTRGEVYTEAFF
cdr3_nt: TGTGCCCTCACGAGGGGTGAAGTGTACACTGAAGCTTTCTTT

clone_size: -
v_call: TRBV5-1
d_call: TRBD2
j_call: TRBJ2-1
cdr3_aa: CASSLASGGLYNEQFF
cdr3_nt: TGCGCCAGCAGCTTGGCTAGCGGGGGGCTATACAATGAGCAGTTCTTC

clone_size: -
v_call: TRBV10-2
d_call: TRBD2
j_call: TRBJ2-7
cdr3_aa: CASSDTGGASYEQYF
cdr3_nt: TGCGCCAGCAGTGATACCGGGGGGGCCTCCTACGAGCAGTACTTC

clone_size: -
v_call: TRBV7-2
d_call: TRBD2
j_call: TRBJ2-3
cdr3_aa: CASSLGPGLAGVGDTQYF
cdr3_nt: TGTGCCAGCAGCCTCGGTCCGGGACTAGCGGGAGTAGGTGATACGCAGTATTTT

clone_size: -
v_call: TRBV6-4
d_call: TRBD1
j_call: TRBJ1-2
cdr3_aa: CASSQDRDFGYTF
cdr3_nt: TGTGCCAGCAGTCAGGACAGGGACTTTGGCTACACCTTC

clone_size: -
v_call: TRBV3-1/TRBV3-2
d_call: -
j_call: TRBJ1-5
cdr3_aa: CASSLGASNQPQHF
cdr3_nt: TGTGCCAGCAGCCTTGGGGCTAGCAATCAGCCCCAGCATTTT

clone_size: -
v_call: TRBV2
d_call: TRBD1
j_call: TRBJ1-2
cdr3_aa: CASSLLTGGYGYTF
cdr3_nt: TGTGCCAGCAGTTTATTGACAGGGGGCTATGGCTACACCTTC

clone_size: -
v_call: TRBV27
d_call: -
j_call: TRBJ2-4
cdr3_aa: CASSLTSYPKNIQYF
cdr3_nt: TGTGCCAGCAGTTTGACTAGTTATCCCAAAAACATTCAGTACTTC

clone_size: -
v_call: TRBV9
d_call: -
j_call: TRBJ1-1
cdr3_aa: CASSRGGRVDTEAFF
cdr3_nt: TGTGCCAGCTCGCGGGGGGGCAGGGTGGACACTGAAGCTTTCTTT

clone_size: -
v_call: TRBV4-1
d_call: -
j_call: TRBJ2-2
cdr3_aa: CASSQASGITGELFF
cdr3_nt: TGCGCCAGCAGCCAAGCGTCAGGGATCACCGGGGAGCTGTTTTTT

clone_size: -
v_call: TRBV27
d_call: -
j_call: TRBJ1-4
cdr3_aa: CASSLIRGATNEKLFF
cdr3_nt: TGTGCCAGCAGTTTAATAAGGGGCGCAACTAATGAAAAACTGTTTTTT

clone_size: -
v_call: TRBV28
d_call: -
j_call: TRBJ1-3
cdr3_aa: CASRKPAGNTIYF
cdr3_nt: TGTGCCAGCAGAAAACCGGCTGGAAACACCATATATTTT

clone_size: -
v_call: TRBV28
d_call: -
j_call: TRBJ1-2
cdr3_aa: CASSFLNYGYTF
cdr3_nt: TGTGCCAGCAGTTTCCTAAACTATGGCTACACCTTC

clone_size: few
v_call: TRBV2
d_call: -
j_call: TRBJ2-5
cdr3_aa: CASSPRPTPETQYF
cdr3_nt: TGTGCCAGCAGTCCCCGACCAACCCCGGAGACCCAGTACTTC

clone_size: -
v_call: TRBV28
d_call: TRBD1
j_call: TRBJ1-5
cdr3_aa: CASRGGQVGNQPQHF
cdr3_nt: TGTGCCAGCAGGGGGGGACAGGTGGGAAATCAGCCCCAGCATTTT

clone_size: -
v_call: TRBV5-6
d_call: -
j_call: TRBJ1-1
cdr3_aa: CASSHGTGAEAFF
cdr3_nt: TGTGCCAGCAGCCATGGGACGGGAGCTGAAGCTTTCTTT

clone_size: -
v_call: TRBV18
d_call: TRBD1
j_call: TRBJ1-5
cdr3_aa: CASSPDRGHQPQHF
cdr3_nt: TGTGCCAGCTCACCGGACAGGGGGCATCAGCCCCAGCATTTT

clone_size: -
v_call: TRBV20-1
d_call: -
j_call: TRBJ1-1
cdr3_aa: CSANQNTEAFF
cdr3_nt: TGCAGTGCTAATCAGAACACTGAAGCTTTCTTT

clone_size: -
v_call: TRBV6-1
d_call: -
j_call: TRBJ1-1
cdr3_aa: CASSDVGQGSRLEGLF
cdr3_nt: -

clone_size: -
v_call: TRBV10-3
d_call: -
j_call: TRBJ1-2
cdr3_aa: CAISRKNHYGYTF
cdr3_nt: TGTGCCATCAGTCGTAAAAATCACTATGGCTACACCTTC

clone_size: -
v_call: TRBV6-5
d_call: -
j_call: TRBJ2-5
cdr3_aa: CASRRGPQETQYF
cdr3_nt: TGTGCCAGTAGGCGGGGGCCGCAAGAGACCCAGTACTTC

clone_size: -
v_call: TRBV19
d_call: -
j_call: TRBJ2-1
cdr3_aa: CASSISAHEQFF
cdr3_nt: TGTGCCAGTAGTATTTCGGCCCATGAGCAGTTCTTC

clone_size: once
v_call: TRBV21-1
d_call: -
j_call: TRBJ2-7
cdr3_aa: CASSNEGAGYEQYF
cdr3_nt: TGTGCCAGCAGCAATGAAGGAGCTGGCTACGAGCAGTACTTC

clone_size: -
v_call: TRBV11-2
d_call: -
j_call: TRBJ1-1
cdr3_aa: CASTNLRGTEAFF
cdr3_nt: TGTGCCAGCACCAATTTACGGGGCACTGAAGCTTTCTTT

clone_size: once
v_call: TRBV30
d_call: -
j_call: TRBJ1-6
cdr3_aa: CAWSLLATGTRRSPLHF
cdr3_nt: TGTGCCTGGAGCTTACTGGCTACCGGGACTCGAAGGTCACCCCTCCACTTT